The rows below give T cell receptor beta chains drawn from one sample of a study of blood T cell repertoires in COVID-19. Produced via immunoSEQ multiplex PCR; TCRdb's table is partial and in-frame only. This table has fewer than 200,000 clones, approximately 86% appearing once. The source material was peripheral blood. These receptors came from a man over 45 with active or convalescent COVID-19. CDR3s include the opening cysteine and the closing phenylalanine or tryptophan. The D gene is left open where the match is weak. Size is stated for part of the rows, as once, few or many counts, or as a class when the clone is expanded.

TRBD1 | TRBJ1-1 | TRBV14 | . | TGTGCCAGCAGCCAGGAACGACAGGGGATTTACACTGAAGCTTTCTTT | CASSQERQGIYTEAFF
TRBD1 | TRBJ1-2 | TRBV4-3 | . | TGCGCCAGCAGCCAAACGGGACAGGGGACTTATGGCTACACCTTC | CASSQTGQGTYGYTF
. | TRBJ1-2 | TRBV3-1/TRBV3-2 | . | TGTGCCAGCAGCCAAAATGCGGTAGGGACTACGGCCTTC | CASSQNAVGTTAF
TRBD1 | TRBJ2-2 | TRBV4-1 | . | TGCGCCAGCAACAGAGGGGACAGCGCGAACACCGGGGAGCTGTTTTTT | CASNRGDSANTGELFF
TRBD2 | TRBJ2-1 | TRBV9 | . | TGTGCCAGCAGCGTAGGGGGACTAGCGGGAGTTCATGAGCAGTTCTTC | CASSVGGLAGVHEQFF
. | TRBJ2-5 | TRBV18 | . | TGTGCCAGCTCACCATTGTCAGTCAAAGAGACCCAGTACTTC | CASSPLSVKETQYF
. | TRBJ1-1 | TRBV4-1 | . | TGCGCCAGCAGCCAAAATAATGGGGTCGGGGGCACTGAAGCTTTCTTT | CASSQNNGVGGTEAFF
. | TRBJ2-7 | TRBV30 | . | TGTGCCTGGAGTCGGGGAATTAGCGAATACGAGCAGTACTTC | CAWSRGISEYEQYF
. | TRBJ2-3 | TRBV19 | . | TGTGCCAGTAGCCCTTGGACAATAGATACGCAGTATTTT | CASSPWTIDTQYF
. | TRBJ2-7 | TRBV7-2 | . | TGTGCCAGCAGCTCGGACAGTTCCCTGCCTTGGGAGCAGTACTTC | CASSSDSSLPWEQYF
. | TRBJ2-2 | TRBV19 | . | TGTGCCAGTAGTCAGGGGACCGGGGAGCTGTTTTTT | CASSQGTGELFF
TRBD1 | TRBJ1-1 | TRBV24-1 | . | TGTGCCACCAGGCAGACAGGGGTGGTTACTGAAGCTTTCTTT | CATRQTGVVTEAFF
. | TRBJ2-4 | TRBV28 | . | TGTGCCAGCAGTTTAACCCGGGCCAAAAACATTCAGTACTTC | CASSLTRAKNIQYF
TRBD1 | TRBJ2-5 | TRBV30 | . | TGTGCCTGGAGCCAACAGGGGGGCCAAGAGACCCAGTACTTC | CAWSQQGGQETQYF
. | TRBJ1-4 | TRBV30 | . | TGTGCCTGGAGTATCGGGAAGTTGGCGTTTTTT | CAWSIGKLAFF
TRBD1 | TRBJ2-7 | TRBV5-5 | . | TGTGCCAGCAGCCGCAGGGGGCCGGGTGGCTACGAGCAGTACTTC | CASSRRGPGGYEQYF
TRBD1 | TRBJ2-7 | TRBV6-5 | . | TGTGCCAGCAGTCGGGACAGGGTACGTGAGCAGTACTTC | CASSRDRVREQYF
. | TRBJ1-3 | TRBV19 | . | TGTGCCAGTAACAGACACCAAATCGGAAACACCATATATTTT | CASNRHQIGNTIYF
. | TRBJ1-1 | TRBV6-5 | once | TGTGCCAGCAAACGGGACTTAGAGGACACTGAAGCTTTCTTT | CASKRDLEDTEAFF
. | TRBJ2-1 | TRBV7-2 | few | TGTGCCAGCAGCAACCCGGGACAAGGATACAATGAGCAGTTCTTC | CASSNPGQGYNEQFF
. | TRBJ2-7 | TRBV6-6 | . | TGTGCCAGCGCCCCACTAGCCGACGAGCAGTACTTC | CASAPLADEQYF
. | TRBJ1-2 | TRBV9 | . | TGTGCCAGCAGCGTAATCGGGGGAGGCTACACCTTC | CASSVIGGGYTF
. | TRBJ2-7 | TRBV2 | . | TGTGCCAGCAGTGAAATGGTAGGGGCCTACGAGCAGTACTTC | CASSEMVGAYEQYF
. | TRBJ1-5 | TRBV28 | . | TGTGCCAGCAGCCCTGGCGGTACGGGGGGGAGGGAGCCCCAGCATTTT | CASSPGGTGGREPQHF
. | TRBJ2-5 | TRBV7-2 | . | TGTGCCAGCAGCTTAGCCACACAAGAGACCCAGTACTTC | CASSLATQETQYF
. | TRBJ1-6 | TRBV5-1 | . | TGCGCCAGCAGCTTGGTGAGCTCCTATAATTCACCCCTCCACTTT | CASSLVSSYNSPLHF
. | TRBJ2-3 | TRBV11-2 | . | TGTGCCAGCAGCGACCAGGGGCAAGCCCAGCAGTATTTT | CASSDQGQAQQYF
. | TRBJ2-5 | TRBV7-9 | . | TGTGCCAGCAGCTTGAGCAGACTAGAAGAGACCCAGTACTTC | CASSLSRLEETQYF
. | TRBJ2-5 | TRBV20-1 | . | TGCAGTGCTAGTACTCAGGGTATAGGAGAGACCCAGTACTTC | CSASTQGIGETQYF
TRBD1 | TRBJ1-4 | TRBV3-1/TRBV3-2 | . | TGTGCCAGCAGGAACAGGGGAGGAGGTGAAAAACTGTTTTTT | CASRNRGGGEKLFF
. | TRBJ1-3 | TRBV13 | once | TGTGCCAGCAGCCCCATTGGAAACACCATATATTTT | CASSPIGNTIYF
. | TRBJ1-1 | TRBV10-2 | . | TGCGCCAGCAGTGAGGGACAGTGGAACACTGAAGCTTTCTTT | CASSEGQWNTEAFF
. | TRBJ2-2 | TRBV5-1 | . | TGCGCCAGCAGCGCGCCCCGGCAGGGTGGGACCGGGGAGCTGTTTTTT | CASSAPRQGGTGELFF
. | TRBJ2-7 | TRBV5-1 | . | TGCGCCAGCAGGGGCCAGCCCCCCTACGAGCAGTACTTC | CASRGQPPYEQYF
. | TRBJ1-5 | TRBV6-5 | . | TGTGCCAGCAGTCTATACCGCGGGGGGCCCCAGCATTTT | CASSLYRGGPQHF
. | TRBJ1-4 | TRBV6-5 | . | TGTGCCAGCAAGGCGGGCACTAATGAAAAACTGTTTTTT | CASKAGTNEKLFF
. | TRBJ1-3 | TRBV30 | . | TGTGCCTGGAGTGTACAGGGTAGACCCTCAAACACCATATATTTT | CAWSVQGRPSNTIYF
TRBD2 | TRBJ2-7 | TRBV18 | . | TGTGCCAGCTCACTGCCGGGACTAAGCTACGAGCAGTACTTC | CASSLPGLSYEQYF
TRBD1 | TRBJ1-4 | TRBV5-1 | . | TGCGCCAGCAGCACCGGACAGGGAGGCGAAAAACTGTTTTTT | CASSTGQGGEKLFF
TRBD1 | TRBJ1-1 | TRBV9 | many | TGTGCCAGCAGCCCCATGACAGGGCGAGGTGACACTGAAGCTTTCTTT | CASSPMTGRGDTEAFF
TRBD1 | TRBJ2-7 | TRBV7-9 | . | TGTGCCAGCAGCTTGGGGACAGTTTCTACGATGGAGCAGTACTTC | CASSLGTVSTMEQYF
TRBD1 | TRBJ1-6 | TRBV4-2 | . | TGTGCCAGCAGCCAGGGACAGGGGGCGCGGGGATATTCACCCCTCCACTTT | CASSQGQGARGYSPLHF
. | TRBJ1-2 | TRBV5-1 | . | TGCGCCAGCAGCCCCCCGGGACAAAGCTATGGCTACACCTTC | CASSPPGQSYGYTF
TRBD1 | TRBJ1-2 | TRBV28 | . | TGTGCCAGCAGTTTGTTAGAGACAGGGGGTCGGGATGGCTACACCTTC | CASSLLETGGRDGYTF
. | TRBJ2-7 | TRBV7-2 | . | TGTGCCAGCAGCTTGGGGCAAGTCGGCGCCTACGAGCAGTACTTC | CASSLGQVGAYEQYF
TRBD1 | TRBJ2-1 | TRBV28 | . | TGTGCCAGCAGTTCAGGGGGCAACTCCTACAATGAGCAGTTCTTC | CASSSGGNSYNEQFF
. | TRBJ2-7 | TRBV29-1 | . | TGCAGCGTTGAAGATGGGCTAGCGGACAGCTTGGGAGGGCAGTACTTC | CSVEDGLADSLGGQYF
TRBD1 | TRBJ1-2 | TRBV28 | . | TGTGCCAGCAGAAGTTTGGGACAGGGGAACTATGGCTACACCTTC | CASRSLGQGNYGYTF
. | TRBJ1-2 | TRBV10-3 | once | TGTGCCATCAGTGATCCGTATAACTATGGCTACACCTTC | CAISDPYNYGYTF
. | TRBJ1-2 | TRBV4-2 | . | TGTGCCAGCAGCCAAGATACAGCGGAGGCTTACTATGGCTACACCTTC | CASSQDTAEAYYGYTF
. | TRBJ1-1 | TRBV28 | . | TGTGCCAGCGGGAGGGGGACTGAAGCTTTCTTT | CASGRGTEAFF
. | TRBJ1-1 | TRBV6-5 | few | TGTGCCAGCAGTTTCCAAGGACTATCAAACACTGAAGCTTTCTTT | CASSFQGLSNTEAFF
. | TRBJ1-1 | TRBV5-1 | . | TGCGCCAGCAGCTTGGCCGTGCTAACTGAAGCTTTCTTT | CASSLAVLTEAFF
. | TRBJ1-2 | TRBV11-2 | . | TGTGCCAGCAGCTTAGGACTGTCCGATGGCTACACCTTC | CASSLGLSDGYTF
TRBD1 | TRBJ1-2 | TRBV6-4 | . | TGTGCCAGCTACAGGGGCCATGGCTACACCTTC | CASYRGHGYTF
. | TRBJ1-5 | TRBV28 | . | TGTGCCAGCAGTTTATTGGGGACTCCCTATCAGCCCCAGCATTTT | CASSLLGTPYQPQHF
TRBD2 | TRBJ2-1 | TRBV28 | . | TGTGCCAGCAAATCTAGCGGGCAGGAGTTCTTC | CASKSSGQEFF
TRBD1 | TRBJ2-7 | TRBV7-9 | few | TGTGCCAGCAGCTTCGGACAGGGCTCCTACGAGCAGTACTTC | CASSFGQGSYEQYF